The rows below give T cell receptor beta chains drawn from one sample of a study of shared clonotypes between healthy human individuals. Produced via immunoSEQ multiplex PCR; TCRdb's table is partial and in-frame only. This sample carries about 1,900,000 clones, approximately 95% of them seen once, and the ten largest clones take less than 1.5%. The specimen was naive CD8+ T cells sorted from blood. The receptors shown here come from a man younger than 35 in good health. CDR3s include the opening cysteine and the closing phenylalanine or tryptophan. The D gene is left open where the match is weak. A row's size may be missing; if present it is once, few, many or a size class.

j_call d_call clone_size v_call cdr3_aa cdr3_nt
TRBJ2-2 . . TRBV30 CAWSVGGGGELFF TGTGCCTGGAGTGTTGGGGGTGGCGGGGAGCTGTTTTTT
TRBJ2-5 . . TRBV6-5 CASSPEARQETQYF TGTGCCAGCAGTCCAGAGGCGAGACAAGAGACCCAGTACTTC
TRBJ1-1 . . TRBV6-5 CASSYGSGTEAFF TGTGCCAGCAGTTACGGGTCGGGCACTGAAGCTTTCTTT
TRBJ2-7 TRBD1 . TRBV7-9 CASSSGQGPIYEQYF TGTGCCAGCAGCTCAGGACAGGGGCCAATATACGAGCAGTACTTC
TRBJ2-7 . . TRBV9 CASSPYEGSYSYEQYF TGTGCCAGCAGCCCGTACGAGGGGAGCTACTCCTACGAGCAGTACTTC
TRBJ2-7 . . TRBV4-3 CASSHVRGLSYEQYF TGCGCCAGCAGCCACGTCAGGGGTCTATCCTACGAGCAGTACTTC
TRBJ1-5 TRBD1 . TRBV5-8 CASSQVTGFSQPQHF TGTGCCAGCAGCCAGGTGACAGGGTTTTCTCAGCCCCAGCATTTT
TRBJ2-3 TRBD2 . TRBV7-2 CASGLQLAGGPGDTQYF TGTGCCAGTGGCCTCCAACTAGCGGGAGGGCCGGGAGATACGCAGTATTTT
TRBJ2-5 . once TRBV5-1 CASSPRGEETQYF TGCGCCAGCAGCCCGAGGGGCGAAGAGACCCAGTACTTC
TRBJ2-7 . once TRBV19 CASSIGWENPYEQYF TGTGCCAGTAGTATAGGTTGGGAGAACCCCTACGAGCAGTACTTC
TRBJ2-5 TRBD1 . TRBV7-9 CASSKTGQGQETQYF TGTGCCAGCAGTAAAACGGGACAGGGACAAGAGACCCAGTACTTC
TRBJ2-7 . . TRBV29-1 CSVEGGTSYEQYF TGCAGCGTTGAAGGAGGCACCTCCTACGAGCAGTACTTC
TRBJ2-7 TRBD2 . TRBV4-3 CASSQGGGYEQYF TGCGCCAGCAGCCAAGGCGGGGGCTACGAGCAGTACTTC
TRBJ1-6 . . TRBV7-9 CASSLGGRGHAVYNSPLHF TGTGCCAGCAGCTTAGGGGGCAGGGGCCACGCCGTATATAATTCACCCCTCCACTTT
TRBJ2-1 TRBD1 . TRBV7-8 CASSRVTGENEQFF TGTGCCAGCAGCAGGGTGACAGGGGAGAATGAGCAGTTCTTC
TRBJ2-5 . . TRBV4-1 CASSQVPGVGETQYF TGCGCCAGCAGCCAAGTCCCAGGGGTTGGAGAGACCCAGTACTTC
TRBJ2-5 . . TRBV28 CASSFVKHQVETQYF TGTGCCAGCAGTTTTGTCAAACACCAGGTAGAGACCCAGTACTTC
TRBJ1-5 . once TRBV9 CASSVGTAGGEPQHF TGTGCCAGCAGCGTCGGGACGGCAGGTGGGGAACCCCAGCATTTT
TRBJ1-2 TRBD1 . TRBV27 CASSVGQNYGYTF TGTGCCAGCAGTGTGGGACAGAACTATGGCTACACCTTC
TRBJ1-1 . once TRBV27 CASSLQAGLSEAFF TGTGCCAGCAGTCTACAGGCCGGACTATCTGAAGCTTTCTTT
TRBJ1-1 . once TRBV18 CASSPMVGTEAFF TGTGCCAGCTCACCAATGGTGGGGACTGAAGCTTTCTTT
TRBJ2-3 . . TRBV28 CASSRDSTDTQYF TGTGCCAGCAGTCGGGACAGCACAGATACGCAGTATTTT
TRBJ1-5 . . TRBV27 CASSSSSGESNQPQHF TGTGCCAGCAGTTCGAGCTCAGGGGAGAGCAATCAGCCCCAGCATTTT
TRBJ2-2 TRBD2 . TRBV4-3 CASSQELAGNTGELFF TGCGCCAGCAGCCAAGAACTAGCGGGGAACACCGGGGAGCTGTTTTTT
TRBJ1-3 TRBD1 . TRBV5-4 CASTPDRGLGNTIYF TGTGCCAGCACTCCGGACAGGGGGCTCGGAAACACCATATATTTT
TRBJ1-1 TRBD1 . TRBV4-3 CASSLGQGGTEAFF TGCGCCAGCAGCCTAGGACAGGGGGGAACTGAAGCTTTCTTT
TRBJ1-6 TRBD1 . TRBV6-5 CASSSIRDSYNSPLHF TGTGCCAGCAGTTCCATCCGGGACAGCTATAATTCACCCCTCCACTTT